This paragraph covers one TCR beta chain sequence. Its cognate antigen has yet to be identified. No much larger clone is present one base from it, and per-base qualities are unavailable. The collaborating institutions used their own protocols to collect whole blood in K2EDTA tubes. Collaborator samples were shipped for TCRbeta analysis as frozen whole blood, isolated PBMCs, or DNA extracted from either sample type. The germline V gene sets CDR1 to MNHEY and CDR2 to SVGAGI. The CDR3 sequence holds 15 residues, the cysteine and phenylalanine included. Only CDR3 DNA remains: 45 bases, in frame from the first base. V lost 6 bases and J lost 4 bases, and the count of bases not matched to a germline gene is 9. The data stem from a study of blood T cell repertoires in COVID-19 (dated by TCRdb to about 2020). With regard to the full study: Samples from collaborators originated in the United States, Italy and Spain and spanned both the acute and convalescent phases of COVID-19. The samples were drawn from two sources: the first 160 participants of the ongoing ImmuneRACE study, and over 950 subjects contributed by 6 global collaborators. Where HLA class I and class II types were available, the types were taken from metadata supplied by the sample provider, not from assay-based typing. The prospective study material was composed of cDNA or gDNA derived from T cells, B-cell-depleted T cells, or PBMCs. The repertoires were released in a freely available public database meant as a resource for research on the immune response to SARS-CoV-2. Subjects who had been exposed to COVID-19, were actively infected with it, or had recovered from it provided the deeply sampled blood TCRbeta repertoires that made up the dataset. A de-identified subject ID, COVID-19 status, age in years and sex were almost always included in the sample metadata. The full study reports these points: The quantity of clinical and demographic metadata differed by source and by participant and was supplied without curation.

TCRbeta CDR3 regions were amplified from genomic DNA by means of the immunoSEQ Assay, a bias-controlled multiplex PCR. The study's processing was this. The number of nucleated cells in each sample was estimated by amplification of reference gene primers within the assay. To quantify the absolute abundance of each unique TCRbeta CDR3 rearrangement, sequence reads were collapsed and filtered. Productive Simpson clonality was computed per sample as the square root of Simpson's diversity index over productive rearrangements. TCRdb carries this immuneACCESS record with in-frame sequences only. Its versions omit some clonotypes, under half of them owing to an unresolved V gene in the studies checked, with the rest unexplained. For V, J and clone size, that table is used; D and trimming come from the DNA. The sample table shows 50,000 to 65,000 clones, and around 93% are seen once. The ten largest clones add up to roughly 7% of the sample.

The sequence links TRBV6-5 to TRBJ2-3; 8 central nucleotides agree with TRBD1. Sequencing used peripheral blood. This receptor was obtained from a woman aged 60-75 years with active or convalescent COVID-19. The nucleotide sequence reads TGTGCCAGCAGGATCGGACAGGGTATTTCAGATACGCAGTATTTT. Translated, this is CASRIGQGISDTQYF.